This record covers a single TCR beta chain. The CDR3 extends over 15 amino acids. Germline lookup yields CDR1 LNHDA and CDR2 SQIVND (reference sequence). V lost 4 bases and J 0 bases, leaving 12 bases between the germline ends. These data are taken from a study of cytomegalovirus exposure and HLA in healthy donors. Assay: immunoSEQ multiplex PCR; the TCRdb copy retains only in-frame clones and omits some. The table shows about 47,000 clones, with about 93% occurring only once. The TCR comes from a man aged 18 to 30 in good health and CMV-seronegative. The chain is built from TRBV19 and TRBJ1-1; D possibly corresponds to TRBD1 (6 bases). Sequencing was done on a sample of PBMCs. CDR3 in amino acids: CASSTWTVVNTEAFF. The CDR3 nucleotides are TGTGCCAGTAGTACGTGGACAGTCGTGAACACTGAAGCTTTCTTT.